This T cell receptor (beta chain) was sequenced in a study of T-cell reconstitution after alpha-beta-depleted transplantation in children. Study findings and constraints: Newly produced T cells mostly accounted for T-cell counts and diversity one year post-transplant. Expanded graft clones, several hundred of them, were reportedly the source of alpha-beta T cells about two months after transplant. Some patients' high day-60 TCRbeta diversity was attributed to recipient cells surviving conditioning.

This clonotype was seen more than once but under ten times. The target antigen is unknown. TCRbeta library preparation incorporated unique molecular identifiers. TCRdb re-analysed the PCR reads in MiXCR, keeping a single row per CDR3 protein. The sample has about 300,000 distinct CDR3 sequences, 7.5% to 9% seen once. This TCR came from a female patient aged 2 to 10 who had a stem cell transplant for Fanconi anemia, so the T cells may come from the graft donor. The specimen was peripheral blood, collected 360 days after TCRalphabeta/CD19-depleted stem cell transplant.

The CDR3 coding sequence is TGCGCCAGCAGCCGGGGGGTTCCTTCTGGCGGCGCTAGCACAGATACGCAGTATTTT. Encoded protein: CASSRGVPSGGASTDTQYF. The chain uses TRBV4-3 and TRBJ2-3, with D perhaps TRBD2 (6 bases). The germline V gene encodes CDR1 LGHNA and CDR2 YSLEER. This CDR3 is built from 19 residues. V was shortened by 4 bases and J by 0 bases, with 23 bases between the two germline ends.